Listed below are T cell receptor beta chains from one sample, sequenced in a study of blood T cells in healthy people across ages. Each CDR3 protein is one row after TCRdb ran MiXCR on the 5' RACE reads. The repertoire holds approximately 780,000 distinct CDR3 sequences, with roughly 26% as singletons. The sample was also reused in another study, on T cells of mothers and their children.

Input material: blood. These receptors were obtained from a boy between 10 and 17 years old in good health. Each CDR3 is given with its conserved first and last residue. The D gene is left open where the match is weak. Clone size appears in some rows only: once, few, many, or a class for an expanded clone.

cdr3_nt cdr3_aa d_call clone_size j_call v_call
TGCAGCGTTTTTCCCTGGGGTGAAGCTTTCTTT CSVFPWGEAFF NA NA TRBJ1-1 TRBV29-1
TGTGCCAGCGGACAGGACCGCAATTCACCCCTCCACTTT CASGQDRNSPLHF TRBD1 NA TRBJ1-6 TRBV7-2
TGCAGTGCTCAGCTGGCGGGCAATGAGCAGTTCTTC CSAQLAGNEQFF NA NA TRBJ2-1 TRBV20-1
TGTGCCAGCGGACTTCTCGACGAGCAGTACTTC CASGLLDEQYF NA few TRBJ2-7 TRBV14
TGCGCCAGCAGCCAAGATCGACAATACAATGAGCAGTTCTTC CASSQDRQYNEQFF NA NA TRBJ2-1 TRBV4-1
TGCAGTGTTCTAGAGGCCTATGGCTACACCTTC CSVLEAYGYTF NA NA TRBJ1-2 TRBV20-1
TGCAGTGCCGGAAAAACCGGCCCCCTGCGGGAGACCCAGTACTTC CSAGKTGPLRETQYF NA few TRBJ2-5 TRBV20-1
TGTGCCAGCAGTGAAGGAATAGGAATGTACTACGAGCAGTACTTC CASSEGIGMYYEQYF NA NA TRBJ2-7 TRBV6-4
TGCGCCAGCTCCCTAAGGGGGGGCCCCCCGAACACCGGGGAGCTGTTTTTT CASSLRGGPPNTGELFF NA few TRBJ2-2 TRBV5-1
TGCAGCGTTGAAGAGCGGGAGGGGACCTACAATGAGCAGTTCTTC CSVEEREGTYNEQFF TRBD2 NA TRBJ2-1 TRBV29-1
TGTGCCAGCGGTAGGACAGCCAGTAACTATGGCTACACCTTC CASGRTASNYGYTF NA few TRBJ1-2 TRBV6-6
TGCGCCAGCAGCCACGTGTTGGCTAGCGGGGACCCCCGGGAGACCCAGTACTTC CASSHVLASGDPRETQYF TRBD2 few TRBJ2-5 TRBV4-1
TGTGCCAGCAGAGCCGGGAAAAGGAGCTCCTACGAGCAGTACTTC CASRAGKRSSYEQYF NA NA TRBJ2-7 TRBV6-2/TRBV6-3
TGCAGCGTTGTTTATCAGGGGGCTGGAAACACCATATATTTT CSVVYQGAGNTIYF TRBD1 NA TRBJ1-3 TRBV29-1
TGTGCCAGCTCCTGGGACCACTCCTACAAGCAGTACTTC CASSWDHSYKQYF NA NA TRBJ2-7 TRBV28
TGTGCCAGCAGTTGGAGGGAGGGCTATGGCTACACCTTC CASSWREGYGYTF NA NA TRBJ1-2 TRBV12-3/TRBV12-4
TGTGCCAGCAGTTCGGGGATTACCAATCAGCCCCAGCATTTT CASSSGITNQPQHF NA few TRBJ1-5 TRBV27
TGCAGCACGACAGGGGCCTACAATGAGCAGTTCTTC CSTTGAYNEQFF TRBD1 few TRBJ2-1 TRBV29-1
TGTGCCAGCAGCTTAGCTGGGGGACAGGGGTACGAAAAACTGTTTTTT CASSLAGGQGYEKLFF TRBD1 few TRBJ1-4 TRBV11-2
TGTGCCAGCAGCTATACAGGGATTCTCGAGCAGTACTTC CASSYTGILEQYF NA NA TRBJ2-7 TRBV14
TGCGCCAGCAGCCGGGCCCGGGACAGGGACGAAAAACTGTTTTTT CASSRARDRDEKLFF TRBD1 few TRBJ1-4 TRBV4-1
TGTGCCAGCAGTTACTCGAAGACGACGGAGACCCAGTACTTC CASSYSKTTETQYF NA few TRBJ2-5 TRBV6-5
TGTGCCAGCAGCTTAGGAAGCTCGAAGGGGGATACGCAGTATTTT CASSLGSSKGDTQYF NA few TRBJ2-3 TRBV7-9
TGCGCCAGCAGCCCGCGACGGGGTTCCAGCACAGATACGCAGTATTTT CASSPRRGSSTDTQYF NA NA TRBJ2-3 TRBV5-1
TGCAGCGTTCCGGGACTAGTGAACACCGGGGAGCTGTTTTTT CSVPGLVNTGELFF TRBD2 NA TRBJ2-2 TRBV29-1
TGTGCCAGCAGTGCCCAGGGAGACAGACTCTACGAGCAGTACTTC CASSAQGDRLYEQYF NA NA TRBJ2-7 TRBV2
TGTGCCAGCAGCGTCGAGCTAGCGGTTTACAATGAGCAGTTCTTC CASSVELAVYNEQFF TRBD2 few TRBJ2-1 TRBV9
TGCGCCAGCAGCTGGCTAACTAGCGGAATGGGCGATGAGCAGTTCTTC CASSWLTSGMGDEQFF TRBD2 NA TRBJ2-1 TRBV5-1
TGTGCCAGCAGCTTATTTGGGGACAGTTCGAGGGAGCTGTTTTTT CASSLFGDSSRELFF TRBD1 few TRBJ2-2 TRBV7-3
TGTGCCAGCCTTGAAGGGGGGTTGAACACTGAAGCTTTCTTT CASLEGGLNTEAFF NA NA TRBJ1-1 TRBV28
TGCGCCGGCAGCTTGGTCACAGATACGCAGTATTTT CAGSLVTDTQYF NA few TRBJ2-3 TRBV5-1
TGTGCCAGTAGTATAGGAGTGGGGGGGGGAAAAAACATTCAGCACTTC CASSIGVGGGKNIQHF TRBD2 few TRBJ2-4 TRBV19
TGTGCCAGCAGTAGGACAGCTTGGGCCTACGAGCAGTACTTC CASSRTAWAYEQYF NA few TRBJ2-7 TRBV12-3/TRBV12-4
TGTGCCAGCAAAGACGGGGGGGCCTCCTACAATGAGCAGTTCTTC CASKDGGASYNEQFF TRBD2 many TRBJ2-1 TRBV28
TGTGCCAGTAGTCCCCGCTGGACACTGAACACTGAAGCTTTCTTT CASSPRWTLNTEAFF NA NA TRBJ1-1 TRBV19
TGCAGTGCTAGAGATCCCATCGGTGTGTATGGCTACACCTTC CSARDPIGVYGYTF NA NA TRBJ1-2 TRBV20-1
TGTGCCAGCAGCTTAGGCGGGGAGGTGTTCTTC CASSLGGEVFF NA NA TRBJ2-1 TRBV11-2
TGTGCCAGCAGTTACTCCAGACAGGTGACCTACGAGCAGTACTTC CASSYSRQVTYEQYF NA few TRBJ2-7 TRBV6-5
TGTGCCAGCCAGAGAAATGAGCAGTTCTTC CASQRNEQFF NA few TRBJ2-1 TRBV13
TGTGCCACCAGCGGTGGGACAGGGCCTCCCTACGAGCAGTACTTC CATSGGTGPPYEQYF TRBD1 few TRBJ2-7 TRBV15
TGTGCCAGCACTACAGGGGTGGGGGAATATGCTGAAGCTTTCTTT CASTTGVGEYAEAFF TRBD1 NA TRBJ1-1 TRBV6-1
TGTGCCAGCAGCTCGCTCCGGGACGAGCAGTACTTC CASSSLRDEQYF NA NA TRBJ2-7 TRBV11-2
TGTGCCAGCGGAATTGGGACAGGGGGTACAGATGCGGAGTATTTT CASGIGTGGTDAEYF TRBD1 NA TRBJ2-3 TRBV12-3/TRBV12-4